This T cell receptor (beta chain) is drawn from a study of T cells in Graves' hyperthyroidism and ophthalmopathy. Study-level results: Stable hyperthyroidism was separated from ophthalmopathy by a model based on 13 V-J features.

Worth noting for this clonotype: As yet, its antigen is unknown.

Hyperthyroidism in the patients, aged 18 to 65, was newly diagnosed and under 2 months in duration. This CDR3 region has 13 residues. Germline CDR1 WSHSY, CDR2 SAAADI. Trimming left V 4 bases short and J 2 bases short, with 8 bases between. Regions amplified from RNA transcripts were the TCR beta CDR3 regions. The primer set for the first-round RT-PCR of the TCR CDR3 was HTBI. TCRdb used MiXCR to reprocess the multiplex PCR reads, holding one entry per CDR3 protein. This table holds about 560,000 distinct CDR3 sequences, over 15% found once. The receptor comes from a woman between 18 and 29 years old with Graves' hyperthyroidism. Sequencing was carried out using blood. The V and J genes are TRBV10-2 and TRBJ2-5; D not certain. CDR3 sequence reads: CASSVNFQETQYF. DNA for the CDR3: TGCGCCAGCAGTGTAAACTTTCAAGAGACCCAGTACTTC.